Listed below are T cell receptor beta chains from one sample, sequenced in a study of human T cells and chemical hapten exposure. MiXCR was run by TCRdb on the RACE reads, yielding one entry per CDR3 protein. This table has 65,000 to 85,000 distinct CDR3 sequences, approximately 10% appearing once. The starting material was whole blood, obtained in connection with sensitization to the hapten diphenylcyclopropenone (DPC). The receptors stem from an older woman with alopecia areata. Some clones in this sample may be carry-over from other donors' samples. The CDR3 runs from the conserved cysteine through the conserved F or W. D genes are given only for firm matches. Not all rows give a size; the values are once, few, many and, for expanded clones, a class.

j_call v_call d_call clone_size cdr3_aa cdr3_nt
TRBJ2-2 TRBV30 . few CAWSVRWNTGELFF TGTGCCTGGAGTGTCAGATGGAACACCGGGGAGCTGTTTTTT
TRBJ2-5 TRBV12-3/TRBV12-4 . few CASRAGSQETQYF TGTGCCAGCAGAGCCGGGAGTCAAGAGACCCAGTACTTC
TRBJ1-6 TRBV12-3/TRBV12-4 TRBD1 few CASSPRTGGDNSPLHF TGTGCCAGCAGTCCGAGGACAGGCGGGGATAATTCACCCCTCCACTTT
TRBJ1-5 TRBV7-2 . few CASRPGGPGDQPQHF TGTGCCAGCAGGCCGGGAGGCCCGGGAGATCAGCCCCAGCATTTT
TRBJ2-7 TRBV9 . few CASSEGDHGAEQYF TGTGCCAGCAGCGAGGGGGATCATGGGGCCGAGCAGTACTTC
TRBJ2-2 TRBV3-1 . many CASSPPGGWDTGELFF TGTGCCAGCAGCCCCCCGGGGGGCTGGGACACCGGGGAGCTGTTTTTT
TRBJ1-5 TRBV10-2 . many CASSVAVSQPQHF TGCGCCAGCAGTGTGGCAGTGAGTCAGCCCCAGCATTTT
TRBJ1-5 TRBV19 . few CASSDAHVVAQPQHF TGTGCCAGTTCTGATGCCCACGTCGTTGCTCAGCCCCAGCATTTT
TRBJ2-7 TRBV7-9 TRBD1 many CASSLTPGQGRSRAFYEQYF TGTGCCAGCAGCTTAACACCGGGACAGGGACGATCCCGAGCCTTTTACGAGCAGTACTTC
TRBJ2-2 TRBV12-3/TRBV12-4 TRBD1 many CASTLDRAAGELFF TGTGCCAGCACTCTGGACAGGGCCGCCGGGGAGCTGTTTTTT
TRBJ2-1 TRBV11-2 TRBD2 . CASSLGASGGYNEQFF TGTGCCAGCAGCTTAGGGGCTAGCGGGGGATACAATGAGCAGTTCTTC
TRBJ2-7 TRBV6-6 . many CASSYSSVYYEQYF TGTGCCAGCAGTTACTCTTCGGTTTACTACGAGCAGTACTTC
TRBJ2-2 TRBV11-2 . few CASSLPGVNTGELFF TGTGCCAGCAGCTTACCAGGGGTCAACACCGGGGAGCTGTTTTTT
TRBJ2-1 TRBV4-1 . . CASSRNVVRNEQFF TGCGCCAGCAGCCGAAATGTGGTGCGCAATGAGCAGTTCTTC
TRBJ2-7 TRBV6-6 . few CASSRNRANEQYF TGTGCCAGCAGCCGGAACAGGGCGAACGAGCAGTACTTC
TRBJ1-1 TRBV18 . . CASSPSSGLGTEAFF TGTGCCAGCTCACCATCCTCGGGACTAGGCACTGAAGCTTTCTTT
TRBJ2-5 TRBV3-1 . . CASSPWDTQETQYF TGTGCCAGCAGCCCCTGGGACACCCAAGAGACCCAGTACTTC
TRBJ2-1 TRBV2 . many CASSVPPDEQFF .
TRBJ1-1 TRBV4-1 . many CASSQEVRNTEAFF TGCGCCAGCAGCCAAGAGGTGCGGAACACTGAAGCTTTCTTT
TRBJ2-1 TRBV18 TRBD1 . CVSSPRTGVDNEQFF TGTGTCAGCTCACCCCGGACAGGGGTTGACAATGAGCAGTTCTTC
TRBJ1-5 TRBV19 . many CASQMGAGRVVRPQHF TGTGCCAGCCAAATGGGTGCGGGCAGGGTCGTAAGGCCCCAGCATTTT
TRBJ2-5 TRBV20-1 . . CSVARGGETQYF TGCAGTGTCGCCAGGGGAGGGGAGACCCAGTACTTC
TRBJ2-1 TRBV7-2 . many CASSYLPNMGPPGLKNNEQFF TGTGCCAGCAGCTACCTACCAAATATGGGACCACCGGGACTTAAGAACAATGAGCAGTTCTTC